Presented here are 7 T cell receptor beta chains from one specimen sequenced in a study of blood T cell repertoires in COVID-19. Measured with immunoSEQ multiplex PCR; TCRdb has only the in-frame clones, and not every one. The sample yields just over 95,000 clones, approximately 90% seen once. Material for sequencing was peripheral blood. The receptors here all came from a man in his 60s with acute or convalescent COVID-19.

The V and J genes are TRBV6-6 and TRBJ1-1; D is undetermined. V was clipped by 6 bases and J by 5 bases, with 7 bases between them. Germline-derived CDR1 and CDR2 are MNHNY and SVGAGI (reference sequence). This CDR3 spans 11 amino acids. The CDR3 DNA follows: TGTGCCAGCAGGAGTTTGACTGAAGCTTTCTTT. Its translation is CASRSLTEAFF.

Written as DNA, the CDR3 is TGTGCCAGCAGACAACAGGGGGCAAGGAATTCACCCCTCCACTTT. It specifies CASRQQGARNSPLHF. V usage is TRBV2 and J usage is TRBJ1-6; 9 nucleotides align to TRBD1. The CDR3 consists of 15 residues. CDR1 and CDR2 from the germline V gene are SNHLY and FYNNEI. V lost 6 bases to trimming and J lost 7 bases; unmatched junction nucleotides: 7.

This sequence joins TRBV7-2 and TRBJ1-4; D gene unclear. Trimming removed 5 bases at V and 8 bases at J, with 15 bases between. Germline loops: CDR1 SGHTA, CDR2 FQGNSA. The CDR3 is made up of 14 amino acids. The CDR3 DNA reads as TGTGCCAGCAGCCAGCCAGGAACGGGGGAAAAACTGTTTTTT. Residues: CASSQPGTGEKLFF.

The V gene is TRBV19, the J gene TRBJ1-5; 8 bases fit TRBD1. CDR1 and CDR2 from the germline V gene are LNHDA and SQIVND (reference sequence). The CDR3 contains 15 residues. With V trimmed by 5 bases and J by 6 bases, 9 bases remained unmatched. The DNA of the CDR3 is TGTGCCAGTAGTCGGGGGCAGGGGGCCGGTCAGCCCCAGCATTTT. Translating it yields CASSRGQGAGQPQHF.

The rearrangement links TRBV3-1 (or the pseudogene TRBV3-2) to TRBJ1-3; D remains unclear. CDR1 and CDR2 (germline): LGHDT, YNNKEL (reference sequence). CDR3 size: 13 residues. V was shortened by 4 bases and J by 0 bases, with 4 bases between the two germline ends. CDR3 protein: CASSPSSGNTIYF. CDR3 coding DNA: TGTGCCAGCAGCCCCTCCTCTGGAAACACCATATATTTT.

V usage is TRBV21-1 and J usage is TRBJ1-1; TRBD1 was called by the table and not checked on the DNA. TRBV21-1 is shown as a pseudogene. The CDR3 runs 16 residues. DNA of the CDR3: TGTGCCAGCAGCGGACAGGGGCCAATGCCTGGCACTGAAGCTTTCTTT. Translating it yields CASSGQGPMPGTEAFF.

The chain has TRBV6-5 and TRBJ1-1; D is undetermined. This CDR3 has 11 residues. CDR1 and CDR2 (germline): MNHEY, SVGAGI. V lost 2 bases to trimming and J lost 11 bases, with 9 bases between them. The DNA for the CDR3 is TGTGCCAGCAGTTACCCCCCGGTGGCTTTCTTT. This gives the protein CASSYPPVAFF.